The clone carrying this T cell receptor (beta chain) was seen more than once but under ten times. The antigen is unknown. Genomic DNA, the template, was used for profiling of the TCR beta VDJ and CDR3. From the reads, TCRdb called clonotypes with MiXCR, one entry per CDR3 protein. The sample lists roughly 170,000 distinct CDR3 sequences, nearly 50% occurring once. This record comes from a study of CD8+CD57+ T cells in acquired aplastic anemia. For the study at large: Sorted CD4+ and CD8+ cells gave a mean 3.2 ug DNA, range 0.2 to 27.4 ug.

General study findings and limits: Patients versus controls showed no significant CD8+ Simpson's diversity difference.

An expansion of CD8+CD57+ cells by flow cytometry had been shown in patients chosen for sequencing. The CDR3 extends over 17 amino acids. V trimming: 3 bases; J trimming: 5 bases; junction bases outside the gene matches: 11. Germline V gives CDR1 ENHRY, CDR2 SYGVKD. Sequencing used sorted CD4+, CD8+, or CD8+CD57+ T cells (not recorded which) from PBMCs. The sequence came from a human donor with aplastic anemia. The rearrangement joins TRBV10-3 to TRBJ2-5; 11 bases match TRBD1. The CDR3 reads CAISDPEGTGGVETQYF. The CDR3 DNA reads as TGTGCCATCAGTGACCCCGAAGGGACAGGGGGAGTGGAGACCCAGTACTTC.